The 12 T cell receptor beta chains given below trace back to one sample, sequenced in a study of T cell responses to AZD1222 COVID-19 vaccine. The repertoire was sequenced with immunoSEQ multiplex PCR; TCRdb's copy has only in-frame clones and lacks some. The table lists some 49,000 clones, around 90% of them singletons. This material consisted of peripheral blood, taken 28 days after the second AZD1222 dose. The receptors derive from an adult who received the AZD1222 COVID-19 vaccine.

In nucleotides, the CDR3 is TGTGCCAGCAGCTTAACGGGGGACCCGATAACCGGGGAGCTGTTTTTT. Translated, it gives CASSLTGDPITGELFF. The chain is built from TRBV7-3 and TRBJ2-2; the D call may be TRBD1 or TRBD2 (5 bases each). Per the germline V gene, CDR1 is SGHTA and CDR2 is FQGTGA. Trimming took off 0 bases at V and 5 bases at J, with 13 bases between the two ends. The CDR3 contains 16 residues.

The chain links TRBV5-1 to TRBJ2-1; no reliable D call. Germline V gives CDR1 SGHRS, CDR2 YFSETQ. V was pared by 3 bases and J by 8 bases, with 15 bases between. The CDR3 is made up of 14 amino acids. As DNA, the CDR3 is TGCGCCAGCAGCTCCGAACCCGGTGCCCATGAGCAGTTCTTC. Protein product: CASSSEPGAHEQFF.

The chain combines TRBV11-2 with TRBJ2-7, with TRBD1 as a possible D gene (5 bases). V was pared by 1 base and J by 1 base, with 11 bases between. The CDR3 sequence is 15 residues long. Germline-derived CDR1 and CDR2 are SGHAT and FQNNGV. Here the CDR3 DNA reads TGTGCCAGCAGCTTAGTTGGACACGCATCCTACGAGCAGTACTTC. It codes for CASSLVGHASYEQYF. The variable domain in full, completed from reference TRBV11-2 and TRBJ2-7, reads EAGVAQSPRYKIIEKRQSVAFWCNPISGHATLYWYQQILGQGPKLLIQFQNNGVVDDSQLPKDRFSAERLKGVDSTLKIQPAKLEDSAVYLCASSLVGHASYEQYFGPGTRLTVT.

The chain links TRBV3-1 (or the pseudogene TRBV3-2) to TRBJ2-7; perhaps TRBD1 as D (6 bases). CDR1 and CDR2 from the germline V gene are LGHDT and YNNKEL (reference sequence). The CDR3 length is 15 residues. Trimming left V 3 bases short and J 1 base short, with 13 bases between. DNA of the CDR3: TGTGCCAGCAGCCACCTTCCGGGACATTCCTACGAGCAGTACTTC. Its translation: CASSHLPGHSYEQYF.

This clone appeared a single time. The chain carries TRBV11-2 and TRBJ2-1; D is possibly TRBD2 (5 bases). V was shortened by 5 bases and J by 0 bases, with 14 bases between the two germline ends. The CDR3 length is 16 residues. Germline assignment: CDR1 SGHAT and CDR2 FQNNGV. This CDR3 reads CASSALAPSSYNEQFF. DNA for the CDR3: TGTGCCAGCAGCGCCCTAGCCCCGAGCTCCTACAATGAGCAGTTCTTC.

The rearrangement joins TRBV5-1 to TRBJ2-1, with D perhaps TRBD1 or TRBD2 (6 bases each). The ends were cut back, 2 bases at V and 9 bases at J, with 15 bases in the middle. Germline V gives CDR1 SGHRS, CDR2 YFSETQ. There are 14 residues in the CDR3. The CDR3 loop reads CASSFRGEGGEQFF. The DNA for the CDR3 is TGCGCCAGCAGCTTCAGGGGAGAGGGAGGTGAGCAGTTCTTC.

This clone was recorded only once. V gene TRBV19 combines with J gene TRBJ1-2; a possible D gene is TRBD1 (6 bases). The germline CDR1 and CDR2 sequences are LNHDA and SQIVND (reference sequence). V lost 3 bases and J lost 8, with 10 bases in between. There are 12 residues in the CDR3. The CDR3 reads CASSIRQGGYTF. For the CDR3, the DNA is TGTGCCAGTAGTATTAGGCAGGGGGGCTACACCTTC.

The CDR3 region is CASSLVWGTEQYF. The CDR3 region has the DNA TGTGCCAGCAGCTTGGTGTGGGGTACCGAGCAGTACTTC. The J gene is TRBJ2-7, the V gene TRBV5-6; no clear D gene. The CDR3 consists of 13 residues. The V end lost 0 bases, the J end lost 6 bases, and 10 bases lay between the germline ends. CDR1 and CDR2 from the germline V gene are SGHDT and YYEEEE.

There are a few counts of this clone. The V call is TRBV6-5, the J call TRBJ1-1; the D gene is possibly TRBD1 (6 bases). CDR1 and CDR2 (germline): MNHEY, SVGAGI. The CDR3 loop spans 13 amino acids. The V gene lost 0 bases and the J gene lost 7 bases, with 9 bases spanning the gap. CDR3 DNA: TGTGCCAGCAGTTACTCAGGGGGTAATGAAGCTTTCTTT. Protein sequence: CASSYSGGNEAFF.

The chain couples TRBV25-1 to TRBJ2-3, with 8 bases fitting TRBD2. CDR3 size: 15 residues. Trimming removed 4 bases from V and 1 base from J; junction bases left unmatched: 4. Germline V CDR1 and CDR2: MGHDK, SYGVNS. CDR3 in DNA: TGTGCCAGCAGTGCACCGGGACTAGGCACAGATACGCAGTATTTT. Translating gives CASSAPGLGTDTQYF.

The chain joins TRBV4-3 to TRBJ2-3; no clear D gene. CDR1 is LGHNA and CDR2 is YSLEER in the germline V gene. The germline V and J ends were trimmed by 0 bases and 0 bases, with 13 bases remaining between them. CDR3 length equals 17 residues. In DNA form, the CDR3 reads TGCGCCAGCAGCCAAGAACCCAGCCAGCCTAGCACAGATACGCAGTATTTT. This codes for CASSQEPSQPSTDTQYF.

CDR3 bases: TGTGCCAGTAGTCCTCAGACAGTACTCTCTGGAAACACCATATATTTT. Its translation is CASSPQTVLSGNTIYF. V is TRBV19 and J is TRBJ1-3; weak D call: TRBD1 (5 bases). Germline CDR1 reads LNHDA; CDR2 reads SQIVND (reference sequence). Trimming stripped 5 bases from V and 0 bases from J, with 14 bases between. This CDR3 comprises 16 residues. The variable domain in full, completed from reference TRBV19 and TRBJ1-3, reads DGGITQSPKYLFRKEGQNVTLSCEQNLNHDAMYWYRQDPGQGLRLIYYSQIVNDFQKGDIAEGYSVSREKKESFPLTVTSAQKNPTAFYLCASSPQTVLSGNTIYFGEGSWLTVV.